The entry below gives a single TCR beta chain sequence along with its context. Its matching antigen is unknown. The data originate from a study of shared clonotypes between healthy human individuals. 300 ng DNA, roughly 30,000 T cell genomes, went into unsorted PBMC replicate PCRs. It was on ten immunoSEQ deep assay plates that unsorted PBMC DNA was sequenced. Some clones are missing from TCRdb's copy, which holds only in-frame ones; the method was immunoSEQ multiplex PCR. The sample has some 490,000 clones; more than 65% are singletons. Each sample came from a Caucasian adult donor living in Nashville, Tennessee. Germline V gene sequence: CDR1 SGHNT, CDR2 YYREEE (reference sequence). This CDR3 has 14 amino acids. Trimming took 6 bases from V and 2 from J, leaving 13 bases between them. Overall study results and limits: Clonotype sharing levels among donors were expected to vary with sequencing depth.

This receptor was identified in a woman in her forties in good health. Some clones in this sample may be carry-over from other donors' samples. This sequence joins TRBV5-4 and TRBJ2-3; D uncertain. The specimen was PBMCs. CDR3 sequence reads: CASTPPGFTDTQYF. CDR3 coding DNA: TGTGCCAGCACCCCTCCGGGTTTCACAGATACGCAGTATTTT. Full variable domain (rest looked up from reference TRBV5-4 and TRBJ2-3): ETGVTQSPTHLIKTRGQQVTLRCSSQSGHNTVSWYQQALGQGPQFIFQYYREEENGRGNFPPRFSGLQFPNYSSELNVNALELDDSALYLCASTPPGFTDTQYFGPGTRLTVL.